This TCR beta chain was sequenced during a study of cytotoxic CD8 clonotypes in ibrutinib-treated CLL. About the research overall: Partial response occurred in about 25 patients and complete response in 2; at median around 70 months, roughly 15 remained remitted and approximately twelve progressed. General study points: Clonality measured at baseline exceeded age-matched healthy donors, tracking circulating CD8+ T-cell counts. Clonality increased at ibrutinib response and stayed stable in sustained remission. At progression, however, it fell back toward baseline.

From germline, CDR1 is LNHNV and CDR2 YYDKDF (reference sequence). CDR3 length equals 14 residues. With 2 bases removed from V and 7 bases from J, the gap between germline ends came to 15 bases. In the case of this clone: Antigen specificity is unknown.

Libraries were prepared by immunoSEQ multiplex PCR; TCRdb keeps only in-frame clonotypes and omits some of them. The sample holds 70,000 to 80,000 clones; roughly 83% are singletons and the top ten take around 37%. The rearrangement joins TRBV15 to TRBJ2-7; D is ambiguous. Sequences were derived from PBMCs, sampled after 24 months of ibrutinib treatment. This sequence was found in a human donor with chronic lymphocytic leukemia. In DNA form, the CDR3 reads TGTGCCACCAGCAGAAAGACGAAATCGAGAGAGCAGTACTTC. As protein: CATSRKTKSREQYF.